This TCR beta chain was recorded in a study of technical replicates of blood from a few donors. Sequencing used immunoSEQ multiplex PCR; TCRdb keeps in-frame clones, though not all of them. The repertoire holds under 100,000 clones, with roughly 93% as singletons. On this clone itself: This CDR3 is missing its conserved last phenylalanine or tryptophan, likely due to a read error. Because the CDR3's place on the DNA is in doubt, the DNA is left out and the CDR3 is given as listed by TCRdb.

Germline V lookup: CDR1 SGHVS, CDR2 FQNEAQ. The CDR3 has 11 amino acids, counting both end residues. The chain employs TRBV7-8 and TRBJ2-7; TRBD2 is the table's D call, not checked against the DNA. The receptor comes from a human donor in good health. Sequenced: T cells isolated from PBMCs. The CDR3 spells CASSLGGLLVL.